The rows below give T cell receptor beta chains drawn from one sample of a study of response to subunit inactivated influenza vaccine. TCRdb fed the RT-PCR reads into MiXCR, producing one record per CDR3 protein. Among a few hundred thousand distinct CDR3 sequences listed, roughly 9.8% were seen once. The sequenced sample was PBMCs from blood, obtained 40 to 50 days after vaccination. The receptors were sampled from a man aged 45-65 years who received an inactivated influenza vaccine. Both conserved end residues are part of each CDR3. D genes are given only for firm matches. The size field is filled for only some rows; it gives once, few, many or a size class.

clone_size: few; j_call: TRBJ1-5; v_call: TRBV7-9; d_call: TRBD1; cdr3_nt: TGTGCCAGCAGCCCGGGACAGCCCTGGAGCAATCAGCCCCAGCATTTT; cdr3_aa: CASSPGQPWSNQPQHF
clone_size: many; j_call: TRBJ2-3; v_call: TRBV9; d_call: -; cdr3_nt: TGTGCCAGCAGCGTCCTACAGGGAGTAGGCACAGATACGCAGTATTTT; cdr3_aa: CASSVLQGVGTDTQYF
clone_size: few; j_call: TRBJ2-1; v_call: TRBV28; d_call: TRBD2; cdr3_nt: TGTGCCAGCAGTTTTCGTCGTAGCGGGTTCTCCTACAATGAGCAGTTCTTC; cdr3_aa: CASSFRRSGFSYNEQFF
clone_size: few; j_call: TRBJ2-1; v_call: TRBV5-1; d_call: TRBD2; cdr3_nt: TGCGCCAGCAGCGCCAGCTCCGGGACTAGCGGGGGGGCGAGGTTCTTC; cdr3_aa: CASSASSGTSGGARFF
clone_size: few; j_call: TRBJ2-1; v_call: TRBV29-1; d_call: -; cdr3_nt: TGCAGCGTTGAAACGACAGGACACTACAATGAGCAGTTCTTC; cdr3_aa: CSVETTGHYNEQFF
clone_size: many; j_call: TRBJ2-1; v_call: TRBV3-1; d_call: TRBD2; cdr3_nt: TGTGCCAGCAGCCCTAGCGGGGGGGCTTATGAGCAGTTCTTC; cdr3_aa: CASSPSGGAYEQFF
clone_size: -; j_call: TRBJ1-5; v_call: TRBV29-1; d_call: -; cdr3_nt: TGCAGCGCAGGGGAGTCTAATCAGCCCCAGCATTTT; cdr3_aa: CSAGESNQPQHF
clone_size: few; j_call: TRBJ2-7; v_call: TRBV7-2; d_call: TRBD2; cdr3_nt: TGTGCCAGCAGCTTAAGCGGGGGGGCTAGCGAGCAGTACTTC; cdr3_aa: CASSLSGGASEQYF
clone_size: -; j_call: TRBJ2-1; v_call: TRBV20-1; d_call: -; cdr3_nt: TGCAGTGCTAGACGCGGGACAGTCAATGAGCAGTTCTTC; cdr3_aa: CSARRGTVNEQFF
clone_size: -; j_call: TRBJ2-7; v_call: TRBV5-1; d_call: -; cdr3_nt: TGCGCCAGCAGCTTCGACAGGCGATCCTACGAGCAGTACTTC; cdr3_aa: CASSFDRRSYEQYF
clone_size: -; j_call: TRBJ2-3; v_call: TRBV5-4; d_call: TRBD1; cdr3_nt: TGTGCCAGCGGCCCGGGACAGGGAACAGATACGCAGTATTTT; cdr3_aa: CASGPGQGTDTQYF
clone_size: -; j_call: TRBJ1-1; v_call: TRBV5-1; d_call: -; cdr3_nt: TGCGCCAGCAGCGGGGGGACGGCGAACACTGAAGCTTTCTTT; cdr3_aa: CASSGGTANTEAFF
clone_size: -; j_call: TRBJ2-2; v_call: TRBV7-7; d_call: -; cdr3_nt: TGTGCCAGCAGCTTAGTACCGAACACCGGGGAGCTGTTTTTT; cdr3_aa: CASSLVPNTGELFF
clone_size: many; j_call: TRBJ2-3; v_call: TRBV20-1; d_call: -; cdr3_nt: TGCAGTGCTAGGACAGATACTAGCACAGATACGCAGTATTTT; cdr3_aa: CSARTDTSTDTQYF
clone_size: few; j_call: TRBJ2-2; v_call: TRBV7-9; d_call: -; cdr3_nt: TGTGCCAGCAGCTTAGATGGGATCCAAACCGGGGAGCTGTTTTTT; cdr3_aa: CASSLDGIQTGELFF
clone_size: many; j_call: TRBJ2-5; v_call: TRBV12-3/TRBV12-4; d_call: -; cdr3_nt: TGTGCCAGCAGCGTACGGGGGCTGGGTGTGGAGACCCAGTACTTC; cdr3_aa: CASSVRGLGVETQYF
clone_size: -; j_call: TRBJ2-7; v_call: TRBV25-1; d_call: TRBD1; cdr3_nt: TGTGCCAGCAGTGTATTTAGGGGACAGGGTACCTACGAGCAGTACTTC; cdr3_aa: CASSVFRGQGTYEQYF
clone_size: few; j_call: TRBJ2-3; v_call: TRBV4-2; d_call: TRBD2; cdr3_nt: TGTGCCAGCAGCCAAGTCGGCGGGAGCCCAGATACGCAGTATTTT; cdr3_aa: CASSQVGGSPDTQYF
clone_size: many; j_call: TRBJ2-7; v_call: TRBV7-8; d_call: TRBD1; cdr3_nt: TGTGCCAGCAGCGAGTGGACAGGGACGGGAGAGCAGTACTTC; cdr3_aa: CASSEWTGTGEQYF
clone_size: -; j_call: TRBJ1-5; v_call: TRBV6-2/TRBV6-3; d_call: -; cdr3_nt: TGTGCCAGCAGTTACTTGGGGGCTCAGCCCCAGCATTTT; cdr3_aa: CASSYLGAQPQHF
clone_size: -; j_call: TRBJ2-1; v_call: TRBV7-2; d_call: -; cdr3_nt: TGTGCCAGCAGCCCTAAAGTTTCGGGGTCAAATGAGCAGTTCTTC; cdr3_aa: CASSPKVSGSNEQFF
clone_size: many; j_call: TRBJ2-5; v_call: TRBV28; d_call: -; cdr3_nt: TGTGCCACCACTAACTTCCAGGGCCAAGAGACCCAGTACTTC; cdr3_aa: CATTNFQGQETQYF
clone_size: -; j_call: TRBJ1-1; v_call: TRBV20-1; d_call: -; cdr3_nt: TGCAGTGCTAGAGATGGATCCTACACTGAAGCTTTCTTT; cdr3_aa: CSARDGSYTEAFF
clone_size: many; j_call: TRBJ2-5; v_call: TRBV12-3/TRBV12-4; d_call: -; cdr3_nt: TGTGCCAGCACCGGAGAAGGAGTTGGGAAGACCCAGTACTTC; cdr3_aa: CASTGEGVGKTQYF
clone_size: -; j_call: TRBJ1-5; v_call: TRBV14; d_call: -; cdr3_nt: TGTGCCACCGACGGACGACAGTCTAATAGCAATCAGCCCCAGCATTTT; cdr3_aa: CATDGRQSNSNQPQHF
clone_size: -; j_call: TRBJ2-7; v_call: TRBV9; d_call: -; cdr3_nt: TGTGCCAGCAGCGTAGAGGTGACAGCTTCCTCCCTGGGGGAGCAGTACTTC; cdr3_aa: CASSVEVTASSLGEQYF
clone_size: many; j_call: TRBJ2-1; v_call: TRBV7-9; d_call: -; cdr3_nt: TGTGCCAGCAGCTCCAGGGACTCTGCTCAGGGCTATGAGCAGTTCTTC; cdr3_aa: CASSSRDSAQGYEQFF
clone_size: many; j_call: TRBJ2-5; v_call: TRBV20-1; d_call: -; cdr3_nt: TGCAGTGCTAGAGATCTCCGTGGGGAGACCCAGTACTTC; cdr3_aa: CSARDLRGETQYF
clone_size: many; j_call: TRBJ1-1; v_call: TRBV12-3/TRBV12-4; d_call: TRBD1; cdr3_nt: TGTGCCAGCAGTCCGACTACAGGGGGTGAAGCTTTCTTT; cdr3_aa: CASSPTTGGEAFF
clone_size: -; j_call: TRBJ2-1; v_call: TRBV24-1; d_call: TRBD2; cdr3_nt: TGTGCCACCAGTGATCTTAGCGGGAGCGTCTATGAGCAGTTCTTC; cdr3_aa: CATSDLSGSVYEQFF
clone_size: many; j_call: TRBJ1-1; v_call: TRBV7-9; d_call: -; cdr3_nt: TGTGCCAGCAGCTTTGGGCAGGGGGAAGCTTTCTTT; cdr3_aa: CASSFGQGEAFF
clone_size: few; j_call: TRBJ2-1; v_call: TRBV27; d_call: TRBD2; cdr3_nt: TGTGCCAGCTCCCAACTAGCGGGAATTCATGAGCAGTTCTTC; cdr3_aa: CASSQLAGIHEQFF